Following are 20 T cell receptor beta chains from one sample sequenced in a study of cytomegalovirus exposure and HLA in healthy donors. In the PCR, 60 Vbeta and 13 Jbeta primers were used. Some clones are missing from TCRdb's copy, which holds only in-frame ones; the method was immunoSEQ multiplex PCR. The sample records 70,000 to 80,000 clones, just under 80% being singletons. The specimen sequenced was PBMCs. Receptor source: a woman between 35 and 50 years old in good health and CMV-seropositive.

The J gene is TRBJ2-2, the V gene TRBV18; tentatively, D is TRBD2 (5 bases). V gave up 1 base and J gave up 4 bases, with 10 bases separating them. The germline CDR1 and CDR2 sequences are KGHSH and LQKENI. This CDR3 region has 15 residues. The CDR3: CASSPQEEGTGELFF. The DNA of the CDR3 is TGTGCCAGCTCACCACAGGAGGAAGGCACCGGGGAGCTGTTTTTT.

CDR3 sequence: CASSVGVGLAAEQFF. The CDR3 nucleotides are TGTGCCAGCAGCGTAGGGGTTGGACTAGCGGCTGAGCAGTTCTTC. The chain is built from TRBV9 and TRBJ2-1; 10 positions match TRBD2. The CDR3 has 15 residues. The germline gives CDR1 SGDLS, CDR2 YYNGEE. V shed 0 bases and J 9 bases; nucleotides not matched to a gene: 6.

V gene TRBV5-4 combines with J gene TRBJ1-1; D is uncertain. The CDR3 covers 15 residues. Germline V lookup: CDR1 SGHNT, CDR2 YYREEE (reference sequence). Trimming left V 4 bases short and J 1 base short, with 14 bases between. DNA for the CDR3: TGTGCCAGCAGCCGGAATGGGGAGGGGAACACTGAAGCTTTCTTT. Protein: CASSRNGEGNTEAFF.

This clone appeared a single time. The J gene is TRBJ2-1, the V gene TRBV15, with D maybe TRBD1 (6 bases). The germline V gene has CDR1 LNHNV and CDR2 YYDKDF (reference sequence). The CDR3 runs 17 residues. Between the trimmed V and J ends, which lost 10 bases and 0 bases, there was a span of 22 bases. CDR3: CAIQDSNYYFSYNEQFF. The DNA of the CDR3 is TGTGCCATCCAGGACAGTAATTACTACTTCTCCTACAATGAGCAGTTCTTC.

This clone was counted a single time. The chain carries TRBV5-1 and TRBJ2-4; maybe TRBD2 (6 bases). CDR1 and CDR2 (germline): SGHRS, YFSETQ. V lost 5 bases to trimming and J lost 7 bases, with 13 bases between them. The CDR3 is 13 amino acids. This CDR3 reads CASRPGGENIQYF. In DNA form, the CDR3 reads TGCGCCAGCAGACCCGGGGGAGAGAACATTCAGTACTTC.

V is TRBV19 and J is TRBJ1-3; possibly TRBD1 for D (6 bases). The CDR3 length is 15 residues. V dropped 6 bases and J dropped 4 bases, with 16 bases sitting between them. Per germline, CDR1 LNHDA and CDR2 SQIVND (reference sequence). The DNA for the CDR3 is TGTGCCAGTAGGAGGACTCAGGGGACAGGAAACACCATATATTTT. This sequence encodes CASRRTQGTGNTIYF.

Written as DNA, the CDR3 is TGCGCCAGCAGCGGACTAGCAGACGGGGAGCTGTTTTTT. This encodes CASSGLADGELFF. This rearrangement joins TRBV5-1 to TRBJ2-2, with 8 nucleotides matching TRBD2. This CDR3 has 13 amino acids. Germline CDR1 SGHRS, CDR2 YFSETQ. The V and J ends lost 4 bases and 7 bases, in that order; junction bases with no gene match: 3.

Of note for this clone: Other DNA sequences in this sample translate to the same CDR3. The CDR3 loop is CASSSGQGAGETQYF. Written as DNA, the CDR3 is TGCGCCAGCAGCTCAGGACAGGGGGCTGGGGAGACCCAGTACTTC. V gene TRBV5-1 combines with J gene TRBJ2-5, with 11 bases identical to TRBD1. Germline trimming cut 3 bases from V and 5 bases from J; bases unmatched to any gene: 6. CDR1 and CDR2 from the germline V gene are SGHRS and YFSETQ. The CDR3 has 15 amino acids.

This chain links TRBV7-9 with TRBJ2-4; D remains ambiguous. Germline values: CDR1 SEHNR, CDR2 FQNEAQ (reference sequence). V lost 4 bases to trimming and J lost 2 bases, with 9 bases between them. CDR3 length: 14 amino acids. In DNA, the CDR3 is TGTGCCAGCAGCTCGATTGACACCAAAAACATTCAGTACTTC. Its protein product is CASSSIDTKNIQYF.

The rearrangement uses TRBV28 and TRBJ2-2; D may be TRBD2 (5 bases). Germline loops: CDR1 MDHEN, CDR2 SYDVKM. The CDR3 is 13 residues long. Trimming shortened V by 3 bases and J by 6 bases, and 8 bases separated the two germline ends. CDR3 residues: CASSFRGSGELFF. The DNA of the CDR3 is TGTGCCAGCAGTTTTCGGGGATCCGGGGAGCTGTTTTTT.

A few counts support this clone. V and J are TRBV30 and TRBJ2-7; D possibly corresponds to TRBD1 (6 bases). With 2 bases removed from V and 1 base from J, the gap between germline ends came to 9 bases. This CDR3 region has 13 residues. Germline V CDR1 and CDR2: GTSNPN, SVGIG (reference sequence). DNA for the CDR3: TGTGCCTGGAGTAGGGGGAAATCCTACGAGCAGTACTTC. This translates into CAWSRGKSYEQYF.

The chain uses TRBV5-6 and TRBJ2-3; TRBD2 is a possible D gene (7 bases). Trimming took off 4 bases at V and 6 bases at J, with 21 bases between the two ends. From germline, CDR1 is SGHDT and CDR2 YYEEEE. The CDR3 is made up of 16 amino acids. Here the CDR3 DNA reads TGTGCCAGCAGCGGGGGGGCACGGACGATCCTGGATACGCAGTATTTT. Translated: CASSGGARTILDTQYF.

This chain links TRBV7-8 with TRBJ2-1; D is undetermined. In germline, CDR1 is SGHVS, CDR2 FQNEAQ. The CDR3 is made up of 12 amino acids. The germline V and J ends were trimmed by 5 bases and 6 bases, with 8 bases remaining between them. CDR3 in DNA: TGTGCCAGCAGCGCCCTAGGCAATGAGCAGTTCTTC. It encodes CASSALGNEQFF.

This chain links TRBV7-2 with TRBJ2-7; perhaps TRBD1 as D (6 bases). Trimming left V 5 bases short and J 4 bases short, with 9 bases between. CDR1 is SGHTA, CDR2 FQGNSA, per germline. CDR3 size: 12 residues. CDR3 DNA sequence: TGTGCCAGCAGCACCACAGGGTACGAGCAGTACTTC. It specifies CASSTTGYEQYF.

DNA for the CDR3: TGTGCCAGCAGCTTAGGACAGAACACTGAAGCTTTCTTT. This sequence encodes CASSLGQNTEAFF. The V and J genes are TRBV11-3 and TRBJ1-1; D call uncertain. Germline-derived CDR1 and CDR2 are SGHNT and YENEEA. This CDR3 comprises 13 residues. Deletions cut 1 base from V and 1 base from J, with 4 bases between.

This chain uses TRBV28 with TRBJ2-1, with 8 bases that match TRBD1. V lost 9 bases, J lost 7 bases, and 11 bases stayed unmatched. The CDR3 totals 14 residues. CDR1 is MDHEN, CDR2 SYDVKM, per germline. This CDR3 reads CARSTGGLGNEQFF. DNA of the CDR3: TGTGCCAGGTCCACAGGGGGGCTAGGAAATGAGCAGTTCTTC.

This chain connects TRBV10-3 to TRBJ2-3; TRBD1 agrees at 7 bases. The CDR3 spans 13 residues. The trim removed 10 bases at V and 0 bases at J, leaving 4 bases unmatched. Germline assignment: CDR1 ENHRY and CDR2 SYGVKD. CDR3 in amino acids: CATRDSSTDTQYF. The CDR3 DNA reads as TGTGCCACCCGGGACAGCAGCACAGATACGCAGTATTTT.

The chain is built from TRBV18 and TRBJ1-5, with a weak D call TRBD1 (6 bases). V was cut by 0 bases and J by 3 bases, with 12 bases left in between. The CDR3 runs 16 residues. From germline, CDR1 is KGHSH and CDR2 LQKENI. The CDR3 nucleotides read TGTGCCAGCTCACCACCGACAGGCGTGGCCAATCAGCCCCAGCATTTT. This translates into CASSPPTGVANQPQHF.

The chain links TRBV5-1 to TRBJ2-2, with D possibly TRBD1 on 5 matching bases. CDR1 and CDR2 from the germline V gene are SGHRS and YFSETQ. The V end lost 4 bases, the J end lost 1 base, and 8 bases lay between the germline ends. The CDR3 consists of 14 residues. The CDR3 spells CASSPGQNTGELFF. DNA for the CDR3: TGCGCCAGCAGCCCCGGACAGAACACCGGGGAGCTGTTTTTT.

In DNA form, the CDR3 reads TGTGCCAGCAGTGCCGACGGGACAGGGAACGAGCAGTACTTC. It codes for CASSADGTGNEQYF. This chain links TRBV2 with TRBJ2-7; TRBD1 agrees at 9 bases. The V gene's germline CDR1 is SNHLY and CDR2 FYNNEI. This CDR3 has 14 residues. J was trimmed by 5 bases and V by 4 bases; bases with no gene match: 6.